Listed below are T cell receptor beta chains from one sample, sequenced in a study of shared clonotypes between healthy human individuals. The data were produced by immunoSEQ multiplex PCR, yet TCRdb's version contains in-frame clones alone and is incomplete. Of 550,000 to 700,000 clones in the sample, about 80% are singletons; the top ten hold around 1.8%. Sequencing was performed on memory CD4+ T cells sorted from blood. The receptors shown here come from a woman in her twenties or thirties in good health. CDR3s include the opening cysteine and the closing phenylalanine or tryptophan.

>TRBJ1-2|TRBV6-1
CASSEPGQNYGYTF
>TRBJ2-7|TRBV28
CASSLGIRSYEQYF
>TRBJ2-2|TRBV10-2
CASSETDRGNTGELFF
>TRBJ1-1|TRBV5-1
CASSLGSVAAEAFF
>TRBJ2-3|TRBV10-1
CASSEVGLGRGRNTDTQYF
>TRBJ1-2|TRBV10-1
CASSPHVSYGYTF
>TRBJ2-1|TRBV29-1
CSVDNNEQFF
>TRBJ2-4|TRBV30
CAWSTGGGSKNIQYF
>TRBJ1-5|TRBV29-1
CSVETGNSNQPQHF
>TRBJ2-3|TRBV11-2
CASSSPLAGAGTDTQYF
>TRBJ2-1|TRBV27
CASSPLAGLNEQFF
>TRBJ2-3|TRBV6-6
CASSPSEDTQYF
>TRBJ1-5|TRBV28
CASIERAGTSNQPQHF
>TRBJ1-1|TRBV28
CASSSHSSQAPRAFF
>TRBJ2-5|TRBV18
CASSPGPGGETQYF
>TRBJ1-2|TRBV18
CASSPPAYYGYTF
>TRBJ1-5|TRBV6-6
CASSPNRQGNQPQHF
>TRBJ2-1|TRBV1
CTSSLDEQFF
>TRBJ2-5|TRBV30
CAWSVMAGAQETQYF
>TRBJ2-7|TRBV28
CASRGAGLIYEQYF
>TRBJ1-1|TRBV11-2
CASSLVVGQAFF
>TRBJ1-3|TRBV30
CAWTSPRTGSGYTIYF
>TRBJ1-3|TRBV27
CASSPPGQIKRYSGNTIYF
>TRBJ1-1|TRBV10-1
CASSERGRVTEAFF
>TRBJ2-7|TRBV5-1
CASSFMTGGEFEQYF
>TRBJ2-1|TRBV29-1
CSVGLARNEQFF
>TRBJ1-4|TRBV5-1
CASSPGTSIEAEKLFF
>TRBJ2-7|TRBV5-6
CASSFGGSYEQYF
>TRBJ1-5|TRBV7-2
CASSLVAGGNNQPQHF
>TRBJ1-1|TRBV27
CASGGQGEAFF
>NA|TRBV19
CASSPLAGHYYEQYF